The present T cell receptor (beta chain) was sequenced within a study of T-cell reconstitution after alpha-beta-depleted transplantation in children. The V and J ends lost 0 bases and 3 bases respectively, with 6 bases between them. The CDR3 contains 13 residues. Germline CDR1 and CDR2: MGHRA and YSYEKL. A library of TCRbeta sequences, prepared with unique molecular identifiers, was generated. TCRdb called the PCR reads again in MiXCR, with one record for every CDR3 protein. The sample records approximately 1,000,000 distinct CDR3 sequences, 25% to 35% being singletons. Study-wide results and limits: High day-60 TCRbeta diversity in some patients came from surviving recipient T cells and thymic progenitors. Newly generated T cells supplied most T-cell counts and diversity one year post-transplant. Where alpha-beta T cells came from about two months after transplant was reportedly several hundred expanded graft clones.

As for this clonotype: Its antigen is still unknown.

This sequence joins TRBV4-1 and TRBJ2-7; D not resolved. This clonotype was sampled from a boy less than two years old who had a stem cell transplant for SCID, so the T cells may come from the graft donor. Specimen: PBMCs, mostly from graft donor cells, collected 360 days after TCRalphabeta/CD19-depleted stem cell transplant. The CDR3 is CASSQDKGYEQYF. The CDR3 coding sequence is TGCGCCAGCAGCCAAGATAAAGGCTACGAGCAGTACTTC.